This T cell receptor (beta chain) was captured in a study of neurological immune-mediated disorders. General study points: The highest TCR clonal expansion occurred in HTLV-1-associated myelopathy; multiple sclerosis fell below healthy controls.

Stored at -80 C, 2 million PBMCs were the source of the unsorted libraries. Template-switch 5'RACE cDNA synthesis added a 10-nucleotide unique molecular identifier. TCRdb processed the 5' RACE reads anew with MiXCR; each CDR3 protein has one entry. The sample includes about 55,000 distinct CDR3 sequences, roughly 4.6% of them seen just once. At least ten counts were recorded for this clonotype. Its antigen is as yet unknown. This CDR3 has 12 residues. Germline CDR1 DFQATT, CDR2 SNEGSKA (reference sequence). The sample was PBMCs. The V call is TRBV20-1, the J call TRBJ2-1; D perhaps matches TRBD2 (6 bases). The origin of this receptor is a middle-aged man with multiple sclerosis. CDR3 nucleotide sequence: TGCAGCGGGGGAGGTATTTACAATGAGCAGTTCTTC. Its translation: CSGGGIYNEQFF.